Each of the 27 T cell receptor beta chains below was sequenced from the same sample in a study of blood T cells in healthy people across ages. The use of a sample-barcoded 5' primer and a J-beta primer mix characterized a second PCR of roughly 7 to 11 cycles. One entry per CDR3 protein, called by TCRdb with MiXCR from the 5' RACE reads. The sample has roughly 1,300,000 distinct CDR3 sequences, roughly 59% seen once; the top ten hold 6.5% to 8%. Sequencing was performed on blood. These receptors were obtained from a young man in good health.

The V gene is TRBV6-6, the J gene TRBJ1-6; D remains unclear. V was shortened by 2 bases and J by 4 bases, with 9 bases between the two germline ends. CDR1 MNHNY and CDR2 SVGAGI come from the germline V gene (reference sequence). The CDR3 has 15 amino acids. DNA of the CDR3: TGTGCCAGCAGTTACGACGGCCAATATAATTCACCCCTCCACTTT. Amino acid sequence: CASSYDGQYNSPLHF.

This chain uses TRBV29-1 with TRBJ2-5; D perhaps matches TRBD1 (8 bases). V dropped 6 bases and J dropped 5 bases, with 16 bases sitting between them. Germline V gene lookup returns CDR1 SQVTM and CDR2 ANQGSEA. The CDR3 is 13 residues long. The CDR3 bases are TGCAGCGTAAACGGACAGGGAGGGGAGACCCAGTACTTC. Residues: CSVNGQGGETQYF.

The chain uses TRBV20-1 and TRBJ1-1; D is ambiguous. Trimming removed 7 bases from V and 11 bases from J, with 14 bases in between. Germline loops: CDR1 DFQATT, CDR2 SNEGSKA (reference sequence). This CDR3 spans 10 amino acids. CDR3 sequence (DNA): TGCAGTGTATATGGGCCGGAGGCTTTCTTT. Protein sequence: CSVYGPEAFF.

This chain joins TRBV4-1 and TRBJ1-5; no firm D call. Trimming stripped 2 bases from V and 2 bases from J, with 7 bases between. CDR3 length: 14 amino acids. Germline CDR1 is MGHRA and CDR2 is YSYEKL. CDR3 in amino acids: CASSQIGGNQPQHF. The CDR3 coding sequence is TGCGCCAGCAGCCAAATAGGAGGCAATCAGCCCCAGCATTTT.

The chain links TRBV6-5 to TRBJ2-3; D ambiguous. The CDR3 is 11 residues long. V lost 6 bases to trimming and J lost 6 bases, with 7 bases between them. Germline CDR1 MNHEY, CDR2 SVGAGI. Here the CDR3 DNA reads TGTGCCAGCAGGCACCCGGATACGCAGTATTTT. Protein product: CASRHPDTQYF.

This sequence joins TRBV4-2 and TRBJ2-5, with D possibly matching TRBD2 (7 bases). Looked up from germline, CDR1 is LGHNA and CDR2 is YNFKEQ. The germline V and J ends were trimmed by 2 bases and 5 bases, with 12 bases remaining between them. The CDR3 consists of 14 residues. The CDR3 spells CASSQRGGGETQYF. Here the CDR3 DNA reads TGTGCCAGCAGCCAACGGGGAGGGGGTGAGACCCAGTACTTC.

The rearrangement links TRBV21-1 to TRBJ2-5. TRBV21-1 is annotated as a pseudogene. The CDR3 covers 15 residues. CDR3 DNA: TGTGCCAGCAGCAAAGAGGGAAGGATTCAAGAGACCCAGTACTTC. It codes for CASSKEGRIQETQYF.

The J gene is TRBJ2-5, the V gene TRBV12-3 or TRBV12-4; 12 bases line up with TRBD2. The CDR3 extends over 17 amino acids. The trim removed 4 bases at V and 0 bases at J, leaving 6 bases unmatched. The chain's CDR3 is CASSSLAGGMYQETQYF. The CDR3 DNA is TGTGCCAGCAGTTCCCTAGCGGGAGGGATGTACCAAGAGACCCAGTACTTC.

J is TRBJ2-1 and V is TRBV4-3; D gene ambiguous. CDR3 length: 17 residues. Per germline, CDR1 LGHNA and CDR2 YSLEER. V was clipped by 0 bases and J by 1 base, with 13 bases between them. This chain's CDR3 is CASSQDSSRASYNEQFF. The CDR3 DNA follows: TGCGCCAGCAGCCAAGATTCCAGCCGGGCTTCCTACAATGAGCAGTTCTTC.

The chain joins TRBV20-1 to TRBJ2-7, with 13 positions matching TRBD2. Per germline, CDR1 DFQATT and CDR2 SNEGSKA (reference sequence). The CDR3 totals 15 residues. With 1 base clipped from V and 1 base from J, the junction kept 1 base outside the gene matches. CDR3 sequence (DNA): TGCAGTGCTAGAGGGGGACTAGCGGGATCCTACGAGCAGTACTTC. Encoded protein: CSARGGLAGSYEQYF.

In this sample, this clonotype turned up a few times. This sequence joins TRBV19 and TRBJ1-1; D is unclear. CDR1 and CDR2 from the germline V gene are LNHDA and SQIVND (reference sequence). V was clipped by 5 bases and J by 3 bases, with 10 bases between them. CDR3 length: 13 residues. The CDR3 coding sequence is TGTGCCAGTAGTCCCATTGGGGACACTGAAGCTTTCTTT. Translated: CASSPIGDTEAFF.

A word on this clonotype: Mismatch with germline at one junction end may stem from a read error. Here the CDR3 reads CASSQVQSSYEQYF. The CDR3 bases are TGTGCCAGCAGCCAAGTCCAGAGCTCCTACGAGCAGTACTTC. The rearrangement links TRBV4-1 to TRBJ2-7; D unresolved. The germline V gene encodes CDR1 MGHRA and CDR2 YSYEKL. The CDR3 has 14 amino acids.

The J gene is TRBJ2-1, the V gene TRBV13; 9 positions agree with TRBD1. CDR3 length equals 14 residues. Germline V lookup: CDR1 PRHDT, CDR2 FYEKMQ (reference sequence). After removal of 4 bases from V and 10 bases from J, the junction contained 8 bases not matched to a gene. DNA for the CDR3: TGTGCCAGCAGCTCTAGGACAGGGGCTGGGGAGCAGTTCTTC. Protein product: CASSSRTGAGEQFF.

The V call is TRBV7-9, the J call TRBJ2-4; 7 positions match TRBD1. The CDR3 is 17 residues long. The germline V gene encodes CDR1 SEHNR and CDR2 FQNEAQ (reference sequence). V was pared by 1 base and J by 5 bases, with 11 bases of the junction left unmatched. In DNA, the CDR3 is TGTGCCAGCAGCTTAGGCCGCTACGACAGGGCCCAAAACATTCAGTACTTC. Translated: CASSLGRYDRAQNIQYF.

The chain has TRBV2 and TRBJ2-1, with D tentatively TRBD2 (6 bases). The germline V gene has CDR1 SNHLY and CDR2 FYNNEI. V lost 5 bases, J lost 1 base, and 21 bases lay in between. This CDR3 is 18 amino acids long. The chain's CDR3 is CASSPVPTGSWSYNEQFF. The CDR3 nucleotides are TGTGCCAGCAGTCCGGTACCAACCGGGAGTTGGTCCTACAATGAGCAGTTCTTC.

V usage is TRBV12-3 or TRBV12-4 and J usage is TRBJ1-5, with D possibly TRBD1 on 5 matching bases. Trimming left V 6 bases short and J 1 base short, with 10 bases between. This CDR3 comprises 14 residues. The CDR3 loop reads CASRQGLSNQPQHF. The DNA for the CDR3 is TGTGCCAGCAGGCAGGGTCTCAGCAATCAGCCCCAGCATTTT.

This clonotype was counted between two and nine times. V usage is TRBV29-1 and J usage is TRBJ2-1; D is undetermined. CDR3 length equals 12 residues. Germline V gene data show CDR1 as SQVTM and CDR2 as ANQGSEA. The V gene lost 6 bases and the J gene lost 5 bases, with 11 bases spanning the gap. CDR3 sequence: CSVEPGDNEQFF. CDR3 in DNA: TGCAGCGTCGAACCCGGCGACAATGAGCAGTTCTTC.

The CDR3 DNA is TGCGCCAGCAGCCAAAGACTAGCGGGAGAGGCAGATACGCAGTATTTT. Its protein product is CASSQRLAGEADTQYF. V and J are TRBV4-1 and TRBJ2-3, with 12 bases fitting TRBD2. The CDR3 sequence is 16 residues long. Germline values: CDR1 MGHRA, CDR2 YSYEKL. V dropped 2 bases and J dropped 4; count of bases not matched to a gene: 4.

The CDR3 DNA reads TGTGCCAGCAGTTTGTCGGCTCTAGCGCTTTACGAGCAGTACTTC. This translates into CASSLSALALYEQYF. The rearrangement uses TRBV6-5 and TRBJ2-4; a possible D gene is TRBD2 (6 bases). The J call may be in error: the DNA end matches TRBJ2-7 better. In germline, CDR1 is MNHEY, CDR2 SVGAGI. CDR3 length equals 15 residues.

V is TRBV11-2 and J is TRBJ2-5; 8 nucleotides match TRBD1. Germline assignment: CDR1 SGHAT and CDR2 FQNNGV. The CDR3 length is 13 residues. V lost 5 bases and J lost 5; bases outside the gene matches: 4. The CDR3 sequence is CASSGRGLETQYF. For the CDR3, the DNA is TGTGCCAGCAGCGGCAGGGGGCTGGAGACCCAGTACTTC.

This CDR3 is CASSLGEPDTQYF. The CDR3 region has the DNA TGTGCCAGCAGCTTGGGGGAACCAGATACGCAGTATTTT. The chain is built from TRBV5-4 and TRBJ2-3; D is unresolved. The ends were cut back, 0 bases at V and 4 bases at J, with 6 bases in the middle. CDR3 length equals 13 residues. Per the germline V gene, CDR1 is SGHNT and CDR2 is YYREEE (reference sequence).

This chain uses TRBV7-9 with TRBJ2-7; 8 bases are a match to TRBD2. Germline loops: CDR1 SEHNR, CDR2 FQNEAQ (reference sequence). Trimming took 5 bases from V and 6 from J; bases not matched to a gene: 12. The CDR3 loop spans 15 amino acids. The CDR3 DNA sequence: TGTGCCAGCAGCAGATTAGCGGGAATCACTAGCGAGCAGTACTTC. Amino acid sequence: CASSRLAGITSEQYF.

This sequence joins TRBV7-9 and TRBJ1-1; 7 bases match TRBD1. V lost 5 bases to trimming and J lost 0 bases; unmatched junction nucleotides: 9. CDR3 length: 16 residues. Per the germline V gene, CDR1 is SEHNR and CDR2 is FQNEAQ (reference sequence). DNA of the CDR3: TGTGCCAGCAGCGATACCGGGACAGCCCTGAACACTGAAGCTTTCTTT. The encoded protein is CASSDTGTALNTEAFF.

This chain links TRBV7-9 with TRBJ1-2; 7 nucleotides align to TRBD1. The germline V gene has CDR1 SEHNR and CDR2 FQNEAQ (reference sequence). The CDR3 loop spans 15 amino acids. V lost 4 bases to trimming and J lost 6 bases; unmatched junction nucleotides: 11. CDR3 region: CASSSPDRLADGYTF. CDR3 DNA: TGTGCCAGCAGCTCCCCGGACAGGTTGGCAGATGGCTACACCTTC.

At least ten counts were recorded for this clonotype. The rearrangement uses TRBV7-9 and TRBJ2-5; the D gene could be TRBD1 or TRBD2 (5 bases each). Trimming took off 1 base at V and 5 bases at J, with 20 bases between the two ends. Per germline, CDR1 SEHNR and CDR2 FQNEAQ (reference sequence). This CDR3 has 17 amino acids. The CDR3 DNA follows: TGTGCCAGCAGCTTAGTAATTGACACAGGTGGCGGGGAGACCCAGTACTTC. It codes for CASSLVIDTGGGETQYF.

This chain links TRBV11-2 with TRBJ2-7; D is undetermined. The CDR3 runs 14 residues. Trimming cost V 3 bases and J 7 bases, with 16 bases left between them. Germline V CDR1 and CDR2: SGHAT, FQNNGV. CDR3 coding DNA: TGTGCCAGCAGCTTTTCGGCAGAAGCCATTGAGCAGTACTTC. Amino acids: CASSFSAEAIEQYF.

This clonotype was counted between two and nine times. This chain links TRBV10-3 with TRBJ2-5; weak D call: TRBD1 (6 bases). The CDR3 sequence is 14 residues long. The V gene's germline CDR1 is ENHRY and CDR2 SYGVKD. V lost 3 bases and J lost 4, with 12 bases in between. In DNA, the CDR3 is TGTGCCATCAGTGACCCAGGGACAATAGAGACCCAGTACTTC. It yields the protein CAISDPGTIETQYF.